Listed below are T cell receptor beta chains from one sample, sequenced in a study of patients and donors after allogeneic stem cell transplantation. A single record per CDR3 protein comes from TCRdb applying MiXCR to the RT-PCR reads. The table shows about a million distinct CDR3 sequences, with more than 15% occurring only once. The specimen was blood, either unsorted or a sorted T cell fraction (not recorded which). These receptors were obtained from a human donor who was either an allogeneic HSCT recipient or a stem cell or donor lymphocyte infusion donor (not recorded which). It is not recorded whose cells these are; they may come from a transplant donor. CDR3s leave out the opening cysteine and the closing phenylalanine or tryptophan.

j_gene | v_gene | CDR3aa
TRBJ1-1 | TRBV12-5 | ASGSPQGGIAEAF
TRBJ1-4 | TRBV5-1 | ASSFPGQGLF
TRBJ1-5 | TRBV7-2 | ASSPIQTSSNQPQH
TRBJ2-7 | TRBV12-3/TRBV12-4 | ASINSQGVPYEQY
TRBJ1-1 | TRBV20-1 | SASDRDTEAF
TRBJ2-1 | TRBV20-1 | SARQRRGEQF
TRBJ2-1 | TRBV14 | ASSQEPGQGANEQF
TRBJ2-7 | TRBV4-2 | ASSLQGEVGYEQY
TRBJ2-7 | TRBV9 | ASSVEAGTSGYEQY
TRBJ2-7 | TRBV19 | ASSIYSRGLSYEQY
TRBJ1-2 | TRBV6-5 | ASSYFRPGGRGYT
TRBJ1-1 | TRBV5-1 | ASWVGSGVDVNTEAF
TRBJ1-4 | TRBV11-2 | ASSAGTGEEKLF
TRBJ1-2 | TRBV7-2 | ASTFSGSSPGYT
TRBJ1-1 | TRBV7-9 | ASSLVSRGGYTEAF
TRBJ1-3 | TRBV12-3/TRBV12-4 | ASSGTDSGNTIY
TRBJ1-3 | TRBV12-3/TRBV12-4 | ASSLVAVSGNTIY
TRBJ2-7 | TRBV6-1 | ASSPAGGTFSYEQY
TRBJ2-1 | TRBV12-3/TRBV12-4 | ASSWNAKGQREQF
TRBJ2-7 | TRBV9 | ASSLGTLAYEQY
TRBJ2-1 | TRBV7-2 | ASSSVLRGEQF
TRBJ2-7 | TRBV5-1 | ASSLGYLDKPYEQY
TRBJ2-3 | TRBV25-1 | ASSEQFDSRTDTQY
TRBJ2-1 | TRBV6-2/TRBV6-3 | ASSYSEVGEGSYNEQF
TRBJ1-2 | TRBV7-2 | ASSGNRVSYT
TRBJ2-7 | TRBV19 | ASSIEWASYEQY
TRBJ1-2 | TRBV27 | ASTPNLLQGGYT
TRBJ2-7 | TRBV12-3/TRBV12-4 | ASSSSRRAPYEQY
TRBJ2-2 | TRBV5-1 | ASRLAENTGELF
TRBJ2-7 | TRBV3-1 | ASRPDRANEQY